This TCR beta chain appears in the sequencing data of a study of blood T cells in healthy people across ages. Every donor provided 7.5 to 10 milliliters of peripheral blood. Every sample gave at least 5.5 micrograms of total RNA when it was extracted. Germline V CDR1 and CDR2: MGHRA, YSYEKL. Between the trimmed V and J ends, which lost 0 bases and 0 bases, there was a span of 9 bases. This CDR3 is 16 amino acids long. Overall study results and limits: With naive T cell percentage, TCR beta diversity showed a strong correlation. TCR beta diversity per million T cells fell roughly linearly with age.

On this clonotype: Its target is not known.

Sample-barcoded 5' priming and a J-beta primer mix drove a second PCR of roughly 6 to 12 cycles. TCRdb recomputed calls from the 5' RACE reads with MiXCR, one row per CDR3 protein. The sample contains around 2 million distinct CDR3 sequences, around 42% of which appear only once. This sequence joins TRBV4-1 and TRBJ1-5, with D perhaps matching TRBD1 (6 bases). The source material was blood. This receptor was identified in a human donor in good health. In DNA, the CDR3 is TGCGCCAGCAGCCAAGATGACAGGAGTAGCAATCAGCCCCAGCATTTT. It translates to CASSQDDRSSNQPQHF.